This TCR beta chain was sequenced during a study of OX40 agonist ivuxolimab in advanced cancers. Study at large: As their treatment, patients were administered ivuxolimab, an agonistic anti-OX40 (CD134) antibody. Three patients showed partial responses: one hepatocellular carcinoma and two cutaneous melanoma cases.

Data came from immunoSEQ multiplex PCR; TCRdb stores just in-frame clones and leaves some out. The sample shows around 100,000 clones, around 91% of them seen only once. The CDR3 has 12 residues. Per the germline V gene, CDR1 is SGHAT and CDR2 is FQNNGV. V lost 5 bases and J 7 bases, leaving 11 bases between the germline ends. Autoimmune disease history or systemic immunosuppression was exclusionary. The count of this clone is one. Its antigen is unknown. Study-wide points: Researchers did not determine the expanded peripheral T cells' antigen specificity.

This clonotype was obtained from an adult with an advanced solid tumor such as melanoma, head and neck, liver or kidney cancer. The chain has TRBV11-2 and TRBJ1-2; D gene uncertain. Sequencing was performed on CD4+ or CD8+ T cells sorted from blood, taken in a trial of the OX40 agonist ivuxolimab. DNA for the CDR3: TGTGCCAGCAGCCCCGCTTCTAGTGGCTACACCTTC. Translating gives CASSPASSGYTF.